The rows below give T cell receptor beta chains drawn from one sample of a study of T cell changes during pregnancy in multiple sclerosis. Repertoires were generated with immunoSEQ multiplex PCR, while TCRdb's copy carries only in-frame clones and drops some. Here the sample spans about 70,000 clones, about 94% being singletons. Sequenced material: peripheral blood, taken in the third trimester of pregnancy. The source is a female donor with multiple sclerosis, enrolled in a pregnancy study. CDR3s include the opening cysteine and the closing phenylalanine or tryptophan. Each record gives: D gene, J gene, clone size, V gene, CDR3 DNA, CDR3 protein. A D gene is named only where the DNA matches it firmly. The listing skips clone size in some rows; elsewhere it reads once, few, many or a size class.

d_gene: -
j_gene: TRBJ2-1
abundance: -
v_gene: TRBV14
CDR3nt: TGTGCCAGCAGCCATCTCCAAGGGGGGGCGAGCTCCTACAATGAGCAGTTCTTC
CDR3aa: CASSHLQGGASSYNEQFF

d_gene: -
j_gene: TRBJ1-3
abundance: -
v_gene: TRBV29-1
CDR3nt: TGCAGCGCGTTCTCTGGAAACACCATATATTTT
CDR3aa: CSAFSGNTIYF

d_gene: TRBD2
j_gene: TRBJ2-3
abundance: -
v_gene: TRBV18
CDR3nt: TGTGCCAGCTCACCACTTTCTAGCGGGTCTAGCACAGATACGCAGTATTTT
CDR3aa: CASSPLSSGSSTDTQYF

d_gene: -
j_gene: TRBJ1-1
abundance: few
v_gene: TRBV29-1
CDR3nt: TGCAGCGGTATGGGCGGGCGGAACACTGAAGCTTTCTTT
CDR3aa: CSGMGGRNTEAFF

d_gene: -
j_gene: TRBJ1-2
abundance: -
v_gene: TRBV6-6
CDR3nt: TGTGCCAGCACCCAGGCGGGCTATGGCTACACCTTC
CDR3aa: CASTQAGYGYTF

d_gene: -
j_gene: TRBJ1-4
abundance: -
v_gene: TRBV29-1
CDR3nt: TGCAGCGTTATTGAATTCCCAGGGTTGGAACTGTTTTTT
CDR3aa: CSVIEFPGLELFF

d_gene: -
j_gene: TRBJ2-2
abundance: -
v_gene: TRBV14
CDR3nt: TGTGCCAGCAGCCAACGGTTCCCCGGGGAGCTGTTTTTT
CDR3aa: CASSQRFPGELFF

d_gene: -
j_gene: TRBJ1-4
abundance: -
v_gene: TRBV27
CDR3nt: TGTGCCAGCAGTTCGATCCAGGATAATGAAAAACTGTTTTTT
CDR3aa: CASSSIQDNEKLFF

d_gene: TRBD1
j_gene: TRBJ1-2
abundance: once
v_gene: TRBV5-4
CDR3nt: TGTGCCAGCAGCTTACAGGGGCACTACACCTTC
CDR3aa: CASSLQGHYTF

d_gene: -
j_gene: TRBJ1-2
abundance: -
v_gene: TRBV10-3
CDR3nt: TGTGCCATCAGTGACCCAGGGGATACCTATGGCTACACCTTC
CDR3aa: CAISDPGDTYGYTF

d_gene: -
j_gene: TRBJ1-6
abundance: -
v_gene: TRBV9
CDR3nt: TGTGCCAGCAGCGTAGGAAGCCTCGGGAATTCACCCCTCCACTTT
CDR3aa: CASSVGSLGNSPLHF

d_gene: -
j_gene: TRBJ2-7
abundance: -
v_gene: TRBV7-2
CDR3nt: TGTGCCAGCAGCTCCCGATTGGGTCTAGCGAGGAACTACGAGCAGTACTTC
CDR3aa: CASSSRLGLARNYEQYF

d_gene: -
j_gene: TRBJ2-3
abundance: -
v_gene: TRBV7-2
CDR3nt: TGTGCCAGCAGCTTAGCGCAGGGCAGGGGAGCCACAGATACGCAGTATTTT
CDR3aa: CASSLAQGRGATDTQYF

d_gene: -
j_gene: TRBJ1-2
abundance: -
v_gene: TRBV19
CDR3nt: TGTGCCAGTAGTGAGCTCCGTCGTTATGGCTACACCTTC
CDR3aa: CASSELRRYGYTF

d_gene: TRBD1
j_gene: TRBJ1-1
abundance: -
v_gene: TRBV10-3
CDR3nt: TGTGCCATCAGCGGACAGGCGAACACTGAAGCTTTCTTT
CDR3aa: CAISGQANTEAFF

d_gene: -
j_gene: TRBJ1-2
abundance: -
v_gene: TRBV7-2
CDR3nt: TGTGCCAGCAGCTTATGGAATCGGCAGGGAGGACATGGCTACACCTTC
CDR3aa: CASSLWNRQGGHGYTF

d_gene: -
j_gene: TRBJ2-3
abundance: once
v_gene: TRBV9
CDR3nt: TGTGCCAGCAGCGTGGTAGCTAGCACAGATACGCAGTATTTT
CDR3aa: CASSVVASTDTQYF

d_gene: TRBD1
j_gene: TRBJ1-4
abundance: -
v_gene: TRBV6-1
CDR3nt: TGTGCCGCCTCACGGGACAGTGGTGAAAAACTGTTTTTT
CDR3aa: CAASRDSGEKLFF

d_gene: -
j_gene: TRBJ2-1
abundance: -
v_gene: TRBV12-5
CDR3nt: TGTGCTAGTGGTCCTGGGAGGTCGAATGAGCAGTTCTTC
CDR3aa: CASGPGRSNEQFF

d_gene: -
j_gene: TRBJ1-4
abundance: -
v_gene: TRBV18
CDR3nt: TGTGCCAGCTCACCCGGGGGATCAACTAATGAAAAACTGTTTTTT
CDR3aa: CASSPGGSTNEKLFF

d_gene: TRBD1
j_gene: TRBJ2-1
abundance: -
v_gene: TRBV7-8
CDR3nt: TGTGCCAGCAGCTCGCGACAGGGGGTCAATGAGCAGTTCTTC
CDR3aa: CASSSRQGVNEQFF

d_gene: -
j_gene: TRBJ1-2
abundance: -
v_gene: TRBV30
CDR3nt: TGTGCCTGGAGGACAGGAACTAACTATGGCTACACCTTC
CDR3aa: CAWRTGTNYGYTF

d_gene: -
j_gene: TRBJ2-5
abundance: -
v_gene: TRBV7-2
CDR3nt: TGTGCCAGCAGCGTCGACCCAGGGAATGGGGAGACCCAGTACTTC
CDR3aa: CASSVDPGNGETQYF

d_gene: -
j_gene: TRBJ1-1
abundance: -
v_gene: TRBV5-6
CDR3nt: TGTGCCAGCAGCTTGGCCGCGCGTTGGGAGACTGAAGCTTTCTTT
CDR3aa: CASSLAARWETEAFF

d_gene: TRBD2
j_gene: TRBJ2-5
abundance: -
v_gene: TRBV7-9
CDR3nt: TGTGCCAGCAGCTTAGCTGGGAGTAGCGGGGGACGCCAAGAGACCCAGTACTTC
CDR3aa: CASSLAGSSGGRQETQYF

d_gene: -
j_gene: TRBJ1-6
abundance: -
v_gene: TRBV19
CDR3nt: TGTGCCAGTAGTTCCCAGGGTTCACCCCTCCACTTT
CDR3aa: CASSSQGSPLHF

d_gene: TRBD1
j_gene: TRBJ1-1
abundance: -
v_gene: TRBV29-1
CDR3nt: TGCAGCGCCGACAGGGGATTGAACACTGAAGCTTTCTTT
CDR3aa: CSADRGLNTEAFF

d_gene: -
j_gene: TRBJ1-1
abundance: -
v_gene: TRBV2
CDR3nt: TGTGCCAGCAGTGAAGACTTGAACACTGAAGCTTTCTTT
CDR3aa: CASSEDLNTEAFF

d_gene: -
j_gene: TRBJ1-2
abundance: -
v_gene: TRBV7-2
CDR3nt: TGTGCCAGCAGCTTAAAAGTCGGCGGATACTATGGCTACACCTTC
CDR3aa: CASSLKVGGYYGYTF

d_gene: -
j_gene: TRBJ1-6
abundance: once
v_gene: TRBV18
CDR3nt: TGTGCCAGCTCACGCTACAGGGTCTCCTATAATTCACCCCTCCACTTT
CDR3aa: CASSRYRVSYNSPLHF

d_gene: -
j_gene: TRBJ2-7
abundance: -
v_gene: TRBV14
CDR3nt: TGTGCCAGCAGCCAAGGAGGCATCTTCTACGAGCAGTACTTC
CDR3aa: CASSQGGIFYEQYF

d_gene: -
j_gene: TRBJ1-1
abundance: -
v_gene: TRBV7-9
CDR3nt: TGTGCCAGCAGCTTGGCAGGGGCCCTCCCTGAAGCTTTCTTT
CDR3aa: CASSLAGALPEAFF

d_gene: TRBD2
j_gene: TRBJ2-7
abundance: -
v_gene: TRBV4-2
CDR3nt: TGTGCCAGCAGCCAAGGGCCAGCGGGGACCTACGAGCAGTACTTC
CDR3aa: CASSQGPAGTYEQYF

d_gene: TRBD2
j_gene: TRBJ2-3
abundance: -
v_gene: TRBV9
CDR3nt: TGTGCCAGCAGCGTAGCCCCTAGCGGGGGGGCCGTTCGAACAGATACGCAGTATTTT
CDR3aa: CASSVAPSGGAVRTDTQYF

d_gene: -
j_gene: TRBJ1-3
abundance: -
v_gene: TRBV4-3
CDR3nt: TGCGCCAGCAGCCAAGAACGGGGGGCTCTTGGAAACACCATATATTTT
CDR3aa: CASSQERGALGNTIYF

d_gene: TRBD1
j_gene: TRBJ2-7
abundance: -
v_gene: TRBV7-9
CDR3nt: TGTGCCAGCAGCTTCCCGGGACAGGGATACGAGCAGTACTTC
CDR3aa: CASSFPGQGYEQYF

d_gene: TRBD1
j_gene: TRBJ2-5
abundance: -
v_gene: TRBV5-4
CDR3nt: TGTGCCAGCAGCCGTATCAGGGGACAGGAGACCCAGTACTTC
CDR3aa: CASSRIRGQETQYF

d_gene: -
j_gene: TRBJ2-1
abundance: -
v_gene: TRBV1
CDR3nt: TGCACCAGCAGCCAGGAGTCTAGAGACAGAAGCTCCTACAATGAGCAGTTCTTC
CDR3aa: CTSSQESRDRSSYNEQFF

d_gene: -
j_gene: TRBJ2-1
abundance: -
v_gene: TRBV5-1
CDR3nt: TGCGCCAGCGGCATTGAGAGCGACAATGAGCAGTTCTTC
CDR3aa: CASGIESDNEQFF

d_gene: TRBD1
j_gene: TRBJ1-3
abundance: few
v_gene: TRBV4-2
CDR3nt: TGTGCCAGCGGAATCGGACAGGGTGGGGTGAACACCATATATTTT
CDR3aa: CASGIGQGGVNTIYF

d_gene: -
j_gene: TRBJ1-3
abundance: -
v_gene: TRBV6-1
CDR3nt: TGTGCCAGCAATCGGGGGGGAGGAAACACCATATATTTT
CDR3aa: CASNRGGGNTIYF

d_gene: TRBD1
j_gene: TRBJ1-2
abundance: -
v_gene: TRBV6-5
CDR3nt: TGTGCCAGCAAAGCCGGGACAGGGGAAGGCTACACCTTC
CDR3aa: CASKAGTGEGYTF

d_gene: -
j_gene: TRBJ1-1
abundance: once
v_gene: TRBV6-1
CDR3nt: TGTGCCAGCAGTGGACCCACGGGGGGGGCAAACACTGAAGCTTTCTTT
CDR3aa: CASSGPTGGANTEAFF

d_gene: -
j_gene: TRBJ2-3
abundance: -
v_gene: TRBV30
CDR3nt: TGTGCCTGGGCAGCTGGGGCTTCAGGATTGGATACGCAGTATTTT
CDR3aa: CAWAAGASGLDTQYF

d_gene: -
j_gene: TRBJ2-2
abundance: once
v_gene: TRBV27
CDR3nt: TGTGCCAGCAGTTGGCAGGGGCCCGGGGAGCTGTTTTTT
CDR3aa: CASSWQGPGELFF

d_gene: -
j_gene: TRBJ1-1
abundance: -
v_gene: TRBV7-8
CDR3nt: TGTGCCAGCAGCTTACAACAGAGTAACACTGAAGCTTTCTTT
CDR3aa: CASSLQQSNTEAFF

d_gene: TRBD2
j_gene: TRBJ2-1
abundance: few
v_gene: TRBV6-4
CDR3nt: TGTGCCAGCAGTGACTCAACTAGCGGGGGGGGGAATGAGCAGTTCTTC
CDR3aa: CASSDSTSGGGNEQFF

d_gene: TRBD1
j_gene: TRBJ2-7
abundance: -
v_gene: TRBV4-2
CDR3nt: TGTGCCAGCAGCCAGGACCACGGGGACAGCTCCTACGAGCAGTACTTC
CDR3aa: CASSQDHGDSSYEQYF

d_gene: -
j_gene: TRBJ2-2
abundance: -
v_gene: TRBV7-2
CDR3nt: TGTGCCACCCGCGAGGGGGACACCGGGGAGCTGTTTTTT
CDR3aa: CATREGDTGELFF

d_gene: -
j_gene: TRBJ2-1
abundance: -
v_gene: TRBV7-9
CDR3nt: TGTGCCAGCAGGCGGGATCGACTACTCTCCTACAATGAGCAGTTCTTC
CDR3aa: CASRRDRLLSYNEQFF

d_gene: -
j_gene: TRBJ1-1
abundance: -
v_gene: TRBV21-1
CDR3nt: TGTGCCAGCACTCGTCCGGGACAGCCTGAATCCGGCTTAGGCACTGAAGCTTTCTTT
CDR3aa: CASTRPGQPESGLGTEAFF

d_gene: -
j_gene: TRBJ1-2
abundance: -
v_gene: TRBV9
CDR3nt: TGTGCCAGCAGCGTAGATATGGAGGGAAGGGTGGATGGCTACACCTTC
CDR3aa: CASSVDMEGRVDGYTF

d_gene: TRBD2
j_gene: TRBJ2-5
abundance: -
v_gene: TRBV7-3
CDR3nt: TGTGCCAGCAGCCTCGGACTAGTAGGCGAGACCCAGTACTTC
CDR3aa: CASSLGLVGETQYF

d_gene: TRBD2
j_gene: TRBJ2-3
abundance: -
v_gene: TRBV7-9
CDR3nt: TGTGCCAGCAGCTTAGTACTTAGCGGGGCCGGCACAGATACGCAGTATTTT
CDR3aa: CASSLVLSGAGTDTQYF

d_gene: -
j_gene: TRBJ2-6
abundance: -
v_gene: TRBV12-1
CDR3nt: TGTGCCAGCAGCTTGCAAACTCGGACTAGTTCTGAGACTGGGGCCAACGTCCTGACTTTC
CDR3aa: CASSLQTRTSSETGANVLTF

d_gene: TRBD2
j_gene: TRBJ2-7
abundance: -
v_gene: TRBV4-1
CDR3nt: TGCGCCAGCAGCCAAGATGCAGCGGGGGGCGCCTACGAGCAGTACTTC
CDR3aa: CASSQDAAGGAYEQYF

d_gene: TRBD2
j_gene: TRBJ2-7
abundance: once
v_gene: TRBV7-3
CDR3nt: TGTGCCAGCAGCCCAGGTCGGGGGGAGTACGAGCAGTACTTC
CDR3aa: CASSPGRGEYEQYF

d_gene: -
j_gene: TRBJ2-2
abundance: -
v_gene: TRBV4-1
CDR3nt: TGCGCCAGCAGCCTAAGCGAACTGACCGTTAACACCGGGGAGCTGTTTTTT
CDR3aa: CASSLSELTVNTGELFF

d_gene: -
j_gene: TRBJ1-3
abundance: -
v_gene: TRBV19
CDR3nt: TGTGCCAGTAGTATATGGCAGGACTCTGGAAACACCATATATTTT
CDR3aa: CASSIWQDSGNTIYF

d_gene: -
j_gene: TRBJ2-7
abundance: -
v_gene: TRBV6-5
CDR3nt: TGTGCCAGCAGCTACACCGGGGGTTACGAGCAGTACTTC
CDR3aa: CASSYTGGYEQYF